This record looks at one TCR beta chain sequence and its context. The antigen is not known. The PCR was carried out with 60 Vbeta primers and 13 Jbeta primers. The repertoire was sequenced with immunoSEQ multiplex PCR; TCRdb's copy has only in-frame clones and lacks some. The sample consists of 60,000 or so clones, approximately 80% of them appearing once. J lost 8 bases, V lost 2 bases, and 9 bases had no gene match. Germline V CDR1 and CDR2: WSHSY, SAAADI. The CDR3 is 16 amino acids. The sample is drawn from a study of cytomegalovirus exposure and HLA in healthy donors. Findings of the study overall: In a later analysis, at a false discovery rate of 0.05, 16,951 TCR beta sequences were associated with HLA alleles. An analysis that came later showed most CMV-associated TCR beta chains appearing HLA-restricted. The listing of 150 to 200 TCR beta chains classed them as cytomegalovirus-associated. Across donors, presence/absence analyses took sequencing depth to be roughly uniform.

The receptor was derived from a woman between 40 and 50 years old in good health and CMV-seropositive. The V gene is TRBV10-2, the J gene TRBJ1-4, with TRBD1 matching 9 bases. Sequencing used PBMCs. The CDR3 loop is CASSERWTGVREKLFF. CDR3 DNA sequence: TGCGCCAGCAGTGAGAGATGGACAGGGGTTCGGGAAAAACTGTTTTTT.